Below, 9 T cell receptor beta chains from the same sample are listed, as sequenced in a study of T-cell reconstitution after alpha-beta-depleted transplantation in children. A TCRbeta library incorporating unique molecular identifiers was prepared. TCRdb fed the PCR reads into MiXCR, producing one record per CDR3 protein. The table records approximately 1,000,000 distinct CDR3 sequences, about 30% of them present only once. The sequencing used PBMCs, mostly from graft donor cells, collected 360 days after TCRalphabeta/CD19-depleted stem cell transplant. Source of these receptors: a boy less than two years old who had a stem cell transplant for SCID, so the T cells may come from the graft donor.

The rearrangement links TRBV4-2 to TRBJ2-3; D uncertain. Germline V gene sequence: CDR1 LGHNA, CDR2 YNFKEQ. This CDR3 is 13 amino acids long. Trimming took off 2 bases at V and 2 bases at J, with 5 bases between the two ends. CDR3 in amino acids: CASSQIHTDTQYF. Written as DNA, the CDR3 is TGTGCCAGCAGCCAAATCCACACAGATACGCAGTATTTT.

The genes are TRBV20-1 and TRBJ2-1; 7 bases line up with TRBD1. Germline V gives CDR1 DFQATT, CDR2 SNEGSKA (reference sequence). V gave up 3 bases and J gave up 0 bases; unmatched junction bases: 5. The CDR3 totals 15 residues. This CDR3 is CSASLDRPSYNEQFF. DNA for the CDR3: TGCAGTGCTAGCCTGGACAGGCCCTCCTACAATGAGCAGTTCTTC.

The V and J genes are TRBV15 and TRBJ2-7; D possibly matches TRBD1 or TRBD2 (6 bases each). The CDR3 runs 15 residues. Germline V gene sequence: CDR1 LNHNV, CDR2 YYDKDF (reference sequence). V shed 1 base and J shed 2 bases, with 12 bases lying between them. Here the CDR3 reads CATSRGVGGAYEQYF. CDR3 DNA: TGTGCCACCAGCAGAGGGGTGGGGGGCGCCTACGAGCAGTACTTC.

V is TRBV12-3 or TRBV12-4 and J is TRBJ1-4, with TRBD1 as a possible D gene (6 bases). Between the trimmed V and J ends, which lost 3 bases and 7 bases, there was a span of 12 bases. The CDR3 spans 14 residues. The CDR3 coding sequence is TGTGCCAGCAGTTTTCCCGGGGGCGGTGAAAAACTGTTTTTT. Protein: CASSFPGGGEKLFF.

This clonotype was detected only a few times. The chain combines TRBV24-1 with TRBJ2-5, with D maybe TRBD2 (6 bases). The CDR3 contains 14 residues. The ends were cut back, 1 base at V and 3 bases at J, with 8 bases in the middle. Per germline, CDR1 KGHDR and CDR2 SFDVKD. This CDR3 reads CATSDFKREETQYF. CDR3 DNA sequence: TGTGCCACCAGTGATTTCAAGCGGGAAGAGACCCAGTACTTC.

Details on this clonotype: Possible read error: a much larger clone is one base away. This CDR3 fails to terminate in the conserved phenylalanine or tryptophan, so it likely reflects a read error. The gene calls are TRBV5-1 and TRBJ2-7; 7 bases are a match to TRBD1. Trimming took 0 bases from V and 5 from J; bases not matched to a gene: 11. The CDR3 sequence is 16 residues long. CDR1 is SGHRS and CDR2 is YFSETQ in the germline V gene. Here the CDR3 DNA reads TGCGCCAGCAGCTTGGGGGCTCCGGGACAGTTGGACGAGCAGTACTAC. Its translation: CASSLGAPGQLDEQYY.

The genes are TRBV12-3 or TRBV12-4 and TRBJ2-1; 11 bases align to TRBD2. The trim removed 4 bases at V and 6 bases at J, leaving 8 bases unmatched. The CDR3 totals 16 residues. The CDR3 loop is CASSSISGGGSNEQFF. DNA of the CDR3: TGTGCCAGCAGTTCCATTAGCGGGGGGGGCTCCAATGAGCAGTTCTTC.

This clonotype was seen ten or more times. The J gene is TRBJ2-7, the V gene TRBV27, with 12 bases fitting TRBD2. This CDR3 is 13 amino acids long. The junction had 3 bases not matched to a gene; V was cut back by 5 bases and J by 7 bases. CDR1 and CDR2 (germline): MNHEY, SMNVEV (reference sequence). DNA of the CDR3: TGTGCCAGCAGTCTTACTAGCGGGGGGGAGCAGTACTTC. This encodes CASSLTSGGEQYF.

The V call is TRBV10-3, the J call TRBJ1-1; no firm D call. V lost 6 bases and J lost 3, with 8 bases in between. This CDR3 is built from 12 residues. The V gene's germline CDR1 is ENHRY and CDR2 SYGVKD. The CDR3 sequence is CAIREQYTEAFF. The CDR3 coding sequence is TGTGCCATCAGAGAACAGTACACTGAAGCTTTCTTT.